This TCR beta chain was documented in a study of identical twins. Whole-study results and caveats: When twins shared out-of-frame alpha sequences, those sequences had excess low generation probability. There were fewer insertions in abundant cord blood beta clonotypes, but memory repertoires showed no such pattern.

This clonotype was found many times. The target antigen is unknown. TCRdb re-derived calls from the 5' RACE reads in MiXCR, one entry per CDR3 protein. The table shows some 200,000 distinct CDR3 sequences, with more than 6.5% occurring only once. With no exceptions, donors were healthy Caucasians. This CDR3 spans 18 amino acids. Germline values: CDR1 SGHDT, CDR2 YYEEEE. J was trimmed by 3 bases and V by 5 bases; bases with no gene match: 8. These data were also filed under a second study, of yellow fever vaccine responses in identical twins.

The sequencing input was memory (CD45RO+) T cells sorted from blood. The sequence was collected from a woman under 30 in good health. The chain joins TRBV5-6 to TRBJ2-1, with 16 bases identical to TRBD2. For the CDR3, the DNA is TGTGCCAGCAGTCCGGGACTAGCGGGAGGGGGCCTCTACAATGAGCAGTTCTTC. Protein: CASSPGLAGGGLYNEQFF.